This TCR beta chain appears in the sequencing data of a study of cytomegalovirus exposure and HLA in healthy donors. Vbeta (60) and Jbeta (13) primers were used in the PCR. Sequencing was performed with immunoSEQ multiplex PCR; in TCRdb, only in-frame clones are kept and a portion is missing. The table shows approximately 160,000 clones, with approximately 80% occurring only once. To note about this clone: Antigen specificity is unknown.

Germline CDR1 and CDR2: LNHDA and SQIVND (reference sequence). The CDR3 spans 14 residues. V was clipped by 5 bases and J by 8 bases; unmatched bases: 4. Study findings and constraints: About 90% or about 30% of the time was how often most TCR beta V segments were productive, according to an earlier analysis. Specificity for CMV antigens was confirmed in vitro for a few of the CMV-associated chains.

This chain uses TRBV19 with TRBJ1-6, with 9 bases aligning to TRBD1. This receptor was obtained from a middle-aged woman in good health and CMV-seropositive. Sequenced material: PBMCs. In nucleotides, the CDR3 is TGTGCCAGTAGTTCGGGACAGGGATATTCACCCCTCCACTTT. Translated, it gives CASSSGQGYSPLHF. The variable domain in full, with the rest retrieved from reference TRBV19 and TRBJ1-6, is DGGITQSPKYLFRKEGQNVTLSCEQNLNHDAMYWYRQDPGQGLRLIYYSQIVNDFQKGDIAEGYSVSREKKESFPLTVTSAQKNPTAFYLCASSSGQGYSPLHFGNGTRLTVT.